The rows below give T cell receptor beta chains drawn from one sample of a study of spatial heterogeneity in lung cancer. TCRdb reprocessed the 5' RACE reads with MiXCR, giving one entry per CDR3 protein. The repertoire holds tens of thousands of distinct CDR3 sequences, with about an eighth as singletons. Sample: PBMCs, taken at surgery. The receptors come from a male donor with early-stage non-small cell lung cancer. Both conserved end residues are part of each CDR3. D genes are given only for firm matches. Not every row has a clone size; where given, it reads once, few, many or a size class.

V gene	D gene	clone size	J gene	CDR3 DNA	CDR3 protein
TRBV10-1	.	.	TRBJ1-5	TGCGCCAGCAGTGAGGGACCGCCCGGGGAAGGGGGCAATCAGCCCCAGCATTTT	CASSEGPPGEGGNQPQHF
TRBV6-5	.	many	TRBJ2-7	TGTGCCAGCAGTTACTCGCCGTACGAGCAGTACTTC	CASSYSPYEQYF
TRBV5-4	.	.	TRBJ1-1	TGTGCCAGCAGCACGGGTACAGGGAACACTGAAGCTTTCTTT	CASSTGTGNTEAFF
TRBV29-1	.	.	TRBJ2-7	TGCAGCGTTCTTGGGGTAAACTACGAGCAGTACTTC	CSVLGVNYEQYF
TRBV28	TRBD2	many	TRBJ2-7	TGTGCCAGCAGTTTCCTAGGGGAGGGCCACTACGAGCAGTACTTC	CASSFLGEGHYEQYF
TRBV6-5	TRBD1	.	TRBJ2-4	TGTGCCAGCAGTTCGGACCCAAGATCAGACAGGGCGAACATTCAGTACTTC	CASSSDPRSDRANIQYF
TRBV4-2	TRBD1	.	TRBJ2-1	TGTGCCAGCAGCCAAGGCCGGGACAGGGCCCATGAGCAGTTCTTC	CASSQGRDRAHEQFF
TRBV6-2/TRBV6-3	.	.	TRBJ2-1	TGTGCCAGCAGTTACAGGGATCATGAGCAGTTCTTC	CASSYRDHEQFF
TRBV5-1	.	few	TRBJ2-2	TGCGCCAGCAGCACCGGACACGGAAGAACCGGGGAGCTGTTTTTT	CASSTGHGRTGELFF
TRBV5-4	TRBD1	few	TRBJ1-2	TGTGCCAGCAGCAGAACAGGGGAGTACTATGGCTACACCTTC	CASSRTGEYYGYTF
TRBV5-1	.	few	TRBJ2-2	TGCGCCAGCAGCTTGGTGGACAGCTTTACCGGGGAGCTGTTTTTT	CASSLVDSFTGELFF
TRBV4-1	TRBD2	.	TRBJ2-7	TGCGCCAGCAGCCAAGTGGGCGGGGGGCGTTCCTACGAGCAGTACTTC	CASSQVGGGRSYEQYF
TRBV27	TRBD1	.	TRBJ2-7	TGTGCCAGCAGTAATACAGGGGGGAAGTACGAGCAGTACTTC	CASSNTGGKYEQYF
TRBV5-6	.	.	TRBJ1-1	TGTGCCAGCAGCTTGGGGCAGCGGGACACTGAAGCTTTCTTT	CASSLGQRDTEAFF
TRBV6-5	.	.	TRBJ1-4	TGTGCCAGCAGTACTGGACAGAACAATGAAAAACTGTTTTTT	CASSTGQNNEKLFF
TRBV6-5	.	.	TRBJ2-3	TGTGCCAGCACTGAGGGCGGTACAGATACGCAGTATTTT	CASTEGGTDTQYF
TRBV20-1	.	few	TRBJ1-2	TGCAGTGCTAGAGGGAGTGTCCACTATGGCTACACCTTC	CSARGSVHYGYTF
TRBV5-1	TRBD2	few	TRBJ2-5	TGCGCCAGCAGCCAAGGACTAGCGGGCCAAGAGACCCAGTACTTC	CASSQGLAGQETQYF
TRBV27	TRBD2	few	TRBJ2-7	TGTGCCAGCAGTCTTACTAGCGGCTACGAGCAGTACTTC	CASSLTSGYEQYF
TRBV6-2/TRBV6-3	.	.	TRBJ2-7	TGTGCCAGCAGTTACGTGGATTACGAGCAGTACTTC	CASSYVDYEQYF
TRBV20-1	TRBD2	many	TRBJ2-1	TGCAGTGCCAGCAAGGGACTAGCGGATAATGAGCAGTTCTTC	CSASKGLADNEQFF
TRBV11-2	.	many	TRBJ2-4	TGTGCCAGCAGCTTAGGCAGGGTGGGAAACATTCAGTACTTC	CASSLGRVGNIQYF
TRBV5-1	.	.	TRBJ1-5	TGCGCCAGCAGCCCAGCGGGCTCAATTAATCAGCCCCAGCATTTT	CASSPAGSINQPQHF
TRBV7-2	.	few	TRBJ2-5	TGTGCCAGCAGCCACCCGGCTCAAGAGACCCAGTACTTC	CASSHPAQETQYF
TRBV4-1	.	.	TRBJ1-6	TGCGCCAGCAGCCAACCGACGGGGGTAGCTTCACCCCTCCACTTT	CASSQPTGVASPLHF
TRBV7-2	.	.	TRBJ2-1	TGTGCCAGCAGCTTAGGGATATACGGTGAGCAGTTCTTC	CASSLGIYGEQFF
TRBV6-1	.	.	TRBJ1-1	TGTGCCAGCAAGGTCGGATTTTCGAACACTGAAGCTTTCTTT	CASKVGFSNTEAFF
TRBV3-1	TRBD1	many	TRBJ2-7	TGTGCCAGCACCGTCGCAGGGGGCCCTGCCTACGAGCAGTACTTC	CASTVAGGPAYEQYF
TRBV19	.	few	TRBJ2-1	TGTGCCAGTAGTATAGATCGTGGGGGGAGAGAGGATGAGCAGTTCTTC	CASSIDRGGREDEQFF
TRBV3-1	TRBD2	many	TRBJ2-1	TGTGCCAGCAGCCAAGATGGCGCGGGGGGCTACAATGAGCAGTTCTTC	CASSQDGAGGYNEQFF
TRBV20-1	.	few	TRBJ1-2	TGCAGTGCTAGATCCCGGACCCTTAACTATGGCTACACCTTC	CSARSRTLNYGYTF
TRBV3-1	.	.	TRBJ2-5	TGTGCCAGCAGCAAGGGAACTCGGGGGATGGAGACCCAGTACTTC	CASSKGTRGMETQYF
TRBV5-1	TRBD2	many	TRBJ2-7	TGCGCCAGCAGCAGTCCGGGACTAGCCTACGAGCAGTACTTC	CASSSPGLAYEQYF
TRBV20-1	TRBD1	few	TRBJ2-1	TGCAGTGCTAGAAGGGACAGGGTCTCCTACAATGAGCAGTTCTTC	CSARRDRVSYNEQFF
TRBV11-3	.	.	TRBJ1-1	TGTGCCAGCAGCTTAAATCCGAGGGGGACTGAAGCTTTCTTT	CASSLNPRGTEAFF
TRBV3-1	.	once	TRBJ2-1	TGTGCCAGCAGCCAAGATATTTTCGGGGGTGGCTTGGATGAGCAGTTCTTC	CASSQDIFGGGLDEQFF
TRBV29-1	.	many	TRBJ2-1	TGCAGCGTTGCCCTAGTTAATGAGCAGTTCTTC	CSVALVNEQFF
TRBV11-1	.	few	TRBJ2-5	TGTGCCAGCAGCTCCCGTCAAGGCCGGGAGAGCGGGCAGACCCAGTACTTC	CASSSRQGRESGQTQYF
TRBV2	.	.	TRBJ1-5	TGTGCCAGCAGTGAAGCTTGGGCGGGTAGCAATCAGCCCCAGCATTTT	CASSEAWAGSNQPQHF
TRBV5-1	TRBD2	.	TRBJ2-5	TGCGCCAGCAGCTCTGGGACTAGCGGGGAAGAGACCCAGTACTTC	CASSSGTSGEETQYF
TRBV7-2	.	.	TRBJ2-1	TGTGCCAGCAGCTTCTCTAGGTATGAGCAGTTCTTC	CASSFSRYEQFF
TRBV18	TRBD1	few	TRBJ1-2	TGTGCCAGCTCAGTCGGACAGGCGATCTATGGCTACACCTTC	CASSVGQAIYGYTF
TRBV5-6	.	few	TRBJ2-1	TGTGCCAGCAGCTTGGGTATTCTCTCCTACAATGAGCAGTTCTTC	CASSLGILSYNEQFF
TRBV7-9	.	many	TRBJ2-7	TGTGCCAGCAGCCGGGACTCGATGCAGTACTTC	CASSRDSMQYF
TRBV7-2	.	many	TRBJ2-3	TGTGCCAGCAGCGCCCCTCTAGGGAGGACAGATACGCAGTATTTT	CASSAPLGRTDTQYF
TRBV2	.	.	TRBJ2-1	TGTGCCAGCACCACTAGTATCAATGAGCAGTTCTTC	CASTTSINEQFF
TRBV24-1	.	many	TRBJ2-1	TGTGCCACCGTCGGGTCCTCTCGCACGGACGAGCAGTTCTTC	CATVGSSRTDEQFF
TRBV20-1	TRBD2	many	TRBJ2-7	TGCAGTGCTAGAGGAGCTAGCGGGACAAGGGGCGAGCAGTACTTC	CSARGASGTRGEQYF
TRBV4-3	.	few	TRBJ1-4	TGCGCCAGCAGCCAAGATTTCGGAGGAGTAGGCGAAAAACTGTTTTTT	CASSQDFGGVGEKLFF
TRBV5-1	TRBD2	.	TRBJ2-3	TGCGCCAGCAGCCTAGGGACTAGCGGATACACAGATACGCAGTATTTT	CASSLGTSGYTDTQYF
TRBV5-1	.	.	TRBJ1-1	TGCGCCAGCAGCTTAAGAGGGGGAACTGAAGCTTTCTTT	CASSLRGGTEAFF
TRBV9	TRBD1	few	TRBJ1-6	TGTGCCAGCAGCGGCGGGACAGCCCGTGGGGTATATAAGAATTCACCCCTCCACTTT	CASSGGTARGVYKNSPLHF
TRBV12-3/TRBV12-4	.	few	TRBJ1-2	TGTGCCAGCAGTCCACAAACGAACTATGGCTACACCTTC	CASSPQTNYGYTF
TRBV20-1	.	.	TRBJ1-5	TGCAGTGCTAGAGAAGTACTCAACAATCAGCCCCAGCATTTT	CSAREVLNNQPQHF
TRBV6-1	.	.	TRBJ2-2	TGTGCCAGCAAGGGGACACCTCAAGTCGGGGAGCTGTTTTTT	CASKGTPQVGELFF
TRBV7-9	.	few	TRBJ2-1	TGTGCCAGCAGCCCTGCTCCAGGGCAGCAGTTCTTC	CASSPAPGQQFF
TRBV7-2	TRBD2	many	TRBJ2-6	TGTGCCAGCAGCCAGAGACTAGCGGGAGCCGCCTTCTCTGGGGCCAACGTCCTGACTTTC	CASSQRLAGAAFSGANVLTF
TRBV2	TRBD1	many	TRBJ1-1	TGTGCCAGCAGTCTGACAGGGGGCTGGACTGAAGCTTTCTTT	CASSLTGGWTEAFF
TRBV6-1	TRBD2	.	TRBJ2-1	TGTGCCAGCAGACCTCCCCTAGCGGGCCCCTACAATGAGCAGTTCTTC	CASRPPLAGPYNEQFF
TRBV28	.	.	TRBJ2-3	TGTGCCAGCAGAGCAGGGGGCGGGAGAACAGATACGCAGTATTTT	CASRAGGGRTDTQYF